One and the same sample provided the 16 T cell receptor beta chains below, sequenced in a study of Ad26.COV2.S vaccination and SARS-CoV-2 variants. Treatment: some 19 received Ad26.COV2.S at low or high dose, single or two shots; about five received placebo; per-sample allocation not given. Sampling was done on day 63 after the first vaccine or placebo injection. Clones were sequenced by immunoSEQ multiplex PCR, and TCRdb holds only the in-frame ones, with some missing. The sample records approximately 450,000 clones, roughly 90% being singletons. Material: peripheral blood, obtained in a trial of Ad26.COV2.S vaccine versus placebo. All receptors come from a person between 18 and 65 years old who received the Ad26.COV2.S COVID-19 vaccine or a placebo.

The V call is TRBV6-2 or TRBV6-3, the J call TRBJ2-1; 10 bases line up with TRBD2. Trimming removed 2 bases from V and 1 base from J; junction bases left unmatched: 17. Germline CDR1 and CDR2: MNHEY and SVGEGT. CDR3 length: 21 residues. The CDR3 is CASSYPPGTSARMGSYNEQFF. The CDR3 DNA is TGTGCCAGCAGTTACCCGCCCGGGACTAGCGCCAGGATGGGGTCCTACAATGAGCAGTTCTTC.

The count of this clone is one. The rearrangement uses TRBV28 and TRBJ1-2, with 10 positions matching TRBD1. From germline, CDR1 is MDHEN and CDR2 SYDVKM. CDR3 size: 13 residues. The J segment lost 6 bases and the V segment lost 6 bases, leaving 4 bases of the junction unmatched. CDR3 loop: CASRRQGANGYTF. For the CDR3, the DNA is TGTGCCAGCAGAAGACAGGGGGCGAATGGCTACACCTTC.

The chain combines TRBV4-2 with TRBJ2-2; TRBD2 aligns across 7 bases. Trimming at V came to 1 base and at J to 2 bases, leaving 4 bases not matched to a gene. Per the germline V gene, CDR1 is LGHNA and CDR2 is YNFKEQ. The CDR3 length is 16 residues. CDR3 nucleotide sequence: TGTGCCAGCAGCCAAGGACTAGCAGGAAACACCGGGGAGCTGTTTTTT. Protein: CASSQGLAGNTGELFF.

The count of this clone is one. The rearrangement joins TRBV14 to TRBJ2-3; D may match TRBD1 or TRBD2 (6 bases each). The CDR3 extends over 16 amino acids. Germline assignment: CDR1 SGHDN and CDR2 FVKESK. V was shortened by 3 bases and J by 3 bases, with 16 bases between the two germline ends. CDR3 sequence: CASSHPQGGGTDTQYF. The CDR3 region has the DNA TGTGCCAGCAGCCACCCACAGGGAGGAGGAACAGATACGCAGTATTTT.

There are a few counts of this clone. The rearrangement links TRBV5-4 to TRBJ2-7; 10 nucleotides align to TRBD1. Germline values: CDR1 SGHNT, CDR2 YYREEE (reference sequence). The CDR3 has 15 residues. With 4 bases clipped from V and 9 bases from J, the junction kept 13 bases outside the gene matches. The CDR3 DNA reads TGTGCCAGCAGCAGCCGACAGGGGGCGGTTACCGGGCAGTACTTC. Translating it yields CASSSRQGAVTGQYF.

The V gene is TRBV5-8, the J gene TRBJ2-7; 8 nucleotides match TRBD1. The length of the CDR3 is 16 residues. Germline V CDR1 and CDR2: SGHTS, YDEGEE. With 4 bases clipped from V and 4 bases from J, the junction kept 13 bases outside the gene matches. As DNA, the CDR3 is TGTGCCAGCAGCCCGCGTCCAGGACAGGGTGTTTACGAGCAGTACTTC. It codes for CASSPRPGQGVYEQYF.

This chain connects TRBV5-1 to TRBJ1-5; D is perhaps TRBD1 (5 bases). CDR1 is SGHRS, CDR2 YFSETQ, per germline. V lost 4 bases to trimming and J lost 6 bases, with 14 bases between them. The CDR3 runs to 14 residues. The CDR3 DNA reads as TGCGCCAGCAGCCCGCTCGGGGGGACTCAGCCCCAGCATTTT. It specifies CASSPLGGTQPQHF.

V gene TRBV6-2 or TRBV6-3 combines with J gene TRBJ2-7; possible D gene TRBD2, 6 bases. Trimming removed 3 bases from V and 2 bases from J, with 14 bases in between. The CDR3 has 15 amino acids. CDR1 and CDR2 (germline): MNHEY, SVGEGT. Here the CDR3 DNA reads TGTGCCAGCAGTTATCGGCGGGACTCCCCCTACGAGCAGTACTTC. Translation gives CASSYRRDSPYEQYF.

The chain carries TRBV7-9 and TRBJ2-2; 16 nucleotides match TRBD2. There are 19 residues in the CDR3. J lost 6 bases, V lost 3 bases, and 10 bases had no gene match. CDR1 is SEHNR, CDR2 FQNEAQ, per germline (reference sequence). CDR3 sequence: CASSFPGTSGRATAGELFF. DNA of the CDR3: TGTGCCAGCAGCTTTCCCGGGACTAGCGGGAGGGCCACTGCCGGGGAGCTGTTTTTT.

The rearrangement uses TRBV28 and TRBJ1-5, with 12 bases matching TRBD1. The CDR3 is 20 amino acids. From germline, CDR1 is MDHEN and CDR2 SYDVKM. J was trimmed by 1 base and V by 3 bases; bases with no gene match: 13. The CDR3 loop reads CASSFRDRGRRAFSNQPQHF. The DNA for the CDR3 is TGTGCCAGCAGTTTTAGGGACAGGGGGCGCCGGGCCTTCAGCAATCAGCCCCAGCATTTT.

The V and J genes are TRBV27 and TRBJ1-4, with TRBD1 identical over 9 bases. The CDR3 is 16 residues long. Trimming removed 0 bases from V and 13 bases from J; junction bases left unmatched: 12. Germline lookup yields CDR1 MNHEY and CDR2 SMNVEV (reference sequence). In DNA, the CDR3 is TGTGCCAGCAGTTTATCCGGGAGGACAGGGGAATTTAGACTGTTTTTT. Its translation is CASSLSGRTGEFRLFF.

The CDR3 sequence is CASSLTLAGGNEQFF. CDR3 DNA: TGTGCCAGCAGCTTAACGTTAGCGGGAGGTAATGAGCAGTTCTTC. The V and J genes are TRBV11-3 and TRBJ2-1; 10 bases fit TRBD2. V was pared by 2 bases and J by 7 bases, with 5 bases of the junction left unmatched. The CDR3 consists of 15 residues. The V gene's germline CDR1 is SGHNT and CDR2 YENEEA. Using reference TRBV11-3 and TRBJ2-1 for the parts outside the CDR3, the full variable domain is EAGVVQSPRYKIIEKKQPVAFWCNPISGHNTLYWYLQNLGQGPELLIRYENEEAVDDSQLPKDRFSAERLKGVDSTLKIQPAELGDSAVYLCASSLTLAGGNEQFFGPGTRLTVL.

The chain links TRBV29-1 to TRBJ1-4; 7 positions match TRBD1. Germline CDR1 is SQVTM and CDR2 is ANQGSEA. V trimming: 4 bases; J trimming: 3 bases; junction bases outside the gene matches: 11. The CDR3 is 16 residues long. CDR3 in amino acids: CSVGARGGGPNEKLFF. CDR3 coding DNA: TGCAGCGTTGGAGCCCGGGGAGGGGGCCCTAATGAAAAACTGTTTTTT.

The chain links TRBV5-1 to TRBJ2-7; D tentatively reads TRBD1 or TRBD2 (5 bases each). The CDR3 is 14 amino acids. The V gene lost 2 bases and the J gene lost 1 base, with 10 bases spanning the gap. Germline loops: CDR1 SGHRS, CDR2 YFSETQ. In DNA, the CDR3 is TGCGCCAGCAGCTTTGTGGGACCTTCCTACGAGCAGTACTTC. Its translation: CASSFVGPSYEQYF.

The CDR3 DNA follows: TGTGCCAGCAGTGAATATACTCATATCGGACTTACCTATGGCTACACCTTC. Translation: CASSEYTHIGLTYGYTF. The V gene is TRBV25-1, the J gene TRBJ1-2; D call uncertain. Trimming cost V 0 bases and J 4 bases, with 18 bases left between them. CDR3 length: 17 amino acids. Germline V gene data show CDR1 as MGHDK and CDR2 as SYGVNS.

The sample holds one count of this clone. The chain combines TRBV5-1 with TRBJ2-5, with D uncertain. Per the germline V gene, CDR1 is SGHRS and CDR2 is YFSETQ. The CDR3 length is 11 residues. Between the trimmed V and J ends, which lost 4 bases and 4 bases, there was a span of 5 bases. The CDR3 DNA follows: TGCGCCAGCAGCCAAGCAGAGACCCAGTACTTC. Protein: CASSQAETQYF.